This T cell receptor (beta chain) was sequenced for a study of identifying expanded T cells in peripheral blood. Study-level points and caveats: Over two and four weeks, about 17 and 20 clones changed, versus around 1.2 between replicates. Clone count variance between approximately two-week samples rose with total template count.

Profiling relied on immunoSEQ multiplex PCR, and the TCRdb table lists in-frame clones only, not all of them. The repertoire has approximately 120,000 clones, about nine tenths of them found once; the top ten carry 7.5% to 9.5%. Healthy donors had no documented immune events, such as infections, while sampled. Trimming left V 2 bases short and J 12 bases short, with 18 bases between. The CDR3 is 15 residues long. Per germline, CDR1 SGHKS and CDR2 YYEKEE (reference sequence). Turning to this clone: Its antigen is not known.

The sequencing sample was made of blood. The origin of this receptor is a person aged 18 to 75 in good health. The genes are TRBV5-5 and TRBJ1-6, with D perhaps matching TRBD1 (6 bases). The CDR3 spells CASSLPGTRGGPLHF. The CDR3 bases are TGTGCCAGCAGCTTACCAGGGACCAGGGGCGGACCCCTCCACTTT.